The following is a TCR beta chain sequence with its context. Its specific antigen is unknown. The record has no base qualities; no much larger clone is one base away. Libraries were built with the immunoSEQ multiplex PCR assay. A mixture of 60 forward primers for TCR Vbeta segments and 13 reverse primers for TCR Jbeta segments was used in the multiplex PCR. The CDR3 region of rearranged TCR beta genes was amplified from genomic DNA with a multiplex PCR assay. The amplified TCR beta libraries were sequenced on the Illumina HiSeq System as 87-base-pair reads. From the authors' description of their analysis: Across the 640 or so repertoires, a later analysis counted some 81 million unique TCR beta chains, approximately 10 million of which were shared by at least two donors. Raw reads were error-corrected and collapsed into unique sequences by a nearest-neighbor algorithm in which closely related sequences were merged to remove PCR and sequencing errors. To assign V, D and J gene segments, CDR3 sequences were aligned to IMGT reference sequences. For a sequence to be retained, a match of at least six nucleotides was required to both a V gene segment and a J gene segment. A rearrangement was called productive if the CDR3 had no stop codons and remained in frame with V and J, and every other rearrangement was called non-productive. Following IMGT convention, CDR3 was defined as the stretch from the second conserved V-encoded cysteine up to the conserved J-encoded phenylalanine. In an earlier analysis of around 600 of the donors, sequences lacking an unambiguous match to a single V gene segment were excluded. In an earlier analysis of 587 of the donors, V segments were called functional above 56.7% productive rearrangements and were called segregating when the between-donor standard deviation exceeded 5%. A statistical classification framework was developed to diagnose cytomegalovirus status using the catalog of TCR beta chain sequences. In a later analysis, V and J genes were assigned by comparing TCR nucleotide sequences against IMGT/GENE-DB human TR gene sequences. The TCRdist pipeline was used in a later analysis to assign CDR3 sequences and most-parsimonious VDJ recombination scenarios. In a later analysis, each TCR beta chain was defined by its CDR3 amino acid sequence together with its V-gene family, and reads lacking a unique V-gene family were excluded. In a later analysis, 450 to 600 highly shared, low-generation-probability nucleotide sequences were removed to address suspected cross-contamination and a sequencing artifact. For each public chain, a later analysis derived a clonal expansion index from normalized ranks of inferred template counts within each repertoire. A later analysis computed generation probabilities with a VDJ recombination model fitted to out-of-frame rearrangements, and checked the results against IGoR. A later analysis scored TCR-TCR, TCR-HLA and TCR-CMV co-occurrence with hypergeometric tests, applying a repertoire-size bias correction to TCR pairs. To estimate false discovery rates, a later analysis permuted the HLA or CMV assignments 20 times. In a later analysis, co-occurring TCRs were grouped using DBSCAN, and TCRdist sequence similarity was added for clustering within HLA-allele-positive subsets. Repertoires with fewer than 30,000 or more than 120,000 public chains, plus five repertoires with anomalous nucleotide sharing, were excluded from co-occurrence clustering. Drawn from immuneACCESS, this table holds only the in-frame rearrangements with V and J called that TCRdb kept. Clones are partly lost; checked studies trace under half to an unresolved V gene and leave the rest unexplained. Clone size and the V and J calls come from that table; the DNA yielded D and trimming. This sample lists roughly 84,000 clones; around 77% were detected once. 2.5% to 4% of the sample lies in the top ten.

The source of the sample is a study of cytomegalovirus exposure and HLA in healthy donors (dated by TCRdb to about 2017). In terms of the full investigation: An earlier analysis of some 600 of the donors reported 276 Gb of sequence data and 100 million to 120 million unique TCR beta sequences obtained from 150 million to 200 million T cells. Of the roughly 400 genotyped donors, 65% to 90% fell in the genetic ancestry cluster associated with self-reported Caucasian donors. All discovery cohort repertoires had been generated using a single sequencing platform. Donor age, sex, ethnicity and CMV serostatus were compiled together with the repertoire data. Typing coverage varied by locus: roughly 620-640 donors for A, B, C, DRB1 and DQB1; roughly 520 for DQA1; more than 600 for DPA1; around 450 for DPB1. Rather than drawing on any new phenotypic data, the later analysis identified candidate immune exposures from TCR beta sequences and the way those sequences occurred across donors. On average, roughly 250,000 unique TCR beta nucleotide sequences were sequenced per donor among some 430 genotyped donors of the cohort, with roughly 20% of those sequences being non-productive. About five DR-DQ haplotypes were handled as single units for association and clustering because linkage in the cohort was strong. Along with the approximately 700-subject first cohort, a separate validation cohort of some 130 different subjects was used. The study aimed to test whether cataloging public T cell receptors could reveal signatures of past pathogen exposure. In an earlier analysis of 587 of the donors, high-throughput TCR beta sequencing was used to judge whether each TCR beta V gene segment behaved as functional or pseudogenic. To predict cytomegalovirus infection status, the study combined high-throughput TCR immunosequencing, statistical association of individual TCRs with disease status, and machine learning. The study profiled the T cell repertoires of around 700 subjects by immunosequencing and related them to cytomegalovirus serostatus. HLA typing included class I and class II loci at four-digit resolution. An early release that covered fewer than 800 HLA-typed donors contained approximately 320 gigabases of sequencing data and tens of millions of unique TCR sequences. A later genetic analysis took genome-wide SNP genotypes for about 65% of the 666 donors and used that subset as a discovery cohort. A later analysis re-analyzed previously published TCR beta repertoires from 666 donors and added high-resolution HLA genotyping to study TCR occurrence patterns. The study at large found these results: V-gene and J-gene trimming of TCR beta chains was associated with a missense DCLRE1C variant in a later genetic analysis, and the association was replicated in an independent cohort. Most CMV-associated TCR beta chains appeared to be HLA-restricted in a later analysis, and the HLA associations seemed to be driven largely by CMV exposure. The sequencing pipeline was judged likely to have produced a cluster of highly shared sequence variants as a technical artifact. In a later analysis, TCR association rates were found to vary across HLA loci, with the most associated TCRs seen for DRB1 alleles and the fewest for HLA-C alleles. While some public TCRs were present in many individuals, most TCR sequences turned up only very rarely across donors. Strong co-occurrence of HLA alleles, especially DR and DQ, made assigning TCR associations to individual alleles difficult. Linkage disequilibrium might explain the correlated functional status among segregating V segments, but an unknown experimental factor could not be ruled out. A later analysis found that HLA-associated TCR beta chains were more clonally expanded and had lower generation probabilities than equally common non-associated chains. Because HLA typing was missing for some donors at each locus, association tests included only the typed subset. The classifier was reported to diagnose cytomegalovirus status with high specificity and sensitivity in both the original cohort and the validation cohort. The study listed 150 to 200 TCR beta chains as associated with cytomegalovirus. Presence/absence analyses assumed roughly uniform sequencing depth across donors, an assumption that may not hold. Only TCR beta chains were sequenced in this cohort, and the absence of alpha or paired-chain data limited detectable features. An earlier analysis of approximately 500 of the donors showed that most TCR beta V segments appeared in productive rearrangements either about 87% or about 30% of the time, which broadly matched IMGT annotations. At a false discovery rate of 0.05, a later analysis linked 16,000 or so TCR beta sequences to specific HLA alleles. In vitro tests confirmed that three of the cytomegalovirus-associated TCR beta chains recognize cytomegalovirus antigens. Over 15 rarely observed V segments, including chromosome 9 orphons, were excluded from the earlier analysis of approximately 500 of the donors because counts were too low. Immune exposure information for the cohort was limited to CMV serostatus. In a later analysis, several top co-occurrence clusters were reported to appear linked to parvovirus B19, influenza, CMV and Epstein-Barr virus. A further reported finding was that TCR beta sequences accurately predicted the HLA-A and HLA-B alleles for most subjects in the first cohort. It was suggested by the authors that the approach could potentially be generalized to other disease states and immunological phenotypes. A later genetic analysis reported fewer N-insertions in productive TCRs among donors in an Asian-associated ancestry cluster than the roughly 700-donor mean.

The cohort comprised 550 to 700 healthy bone marrow donors. Cohort members were all nominally healthy when sampled, although unrecorded immune exposures were likely present. The donor tested CMV seronegative and was one of the 352 seronegative cohort members. A peripheral blood sample was provided by each donor, and peripheral blood mononuclear cells were used for TCR beta sequencing. Genomic DNA was extracted from the blood cell samples with the Qiagen DNeasy Blood Extraction Kit. The source material was PBMCs. The TCR comes from a man aged 50-59 years in good health and CMV-seronegative.

The bases read TGCGCCAGCAGCCGGGAGACTACTAACACCGGGGAGCTGTTTTTT. This yields the protein CASSRETTNTGELFF. The sequence links TRBV4-1 to TRBJ2-2; the best D guess is TRBD2, with 5 bases matching. CDR1 and CDR2 are drawn from the germline V gene: MGHRA, YSYEKL. The V end loses 4 bases and the J end loses 2 bases, and a stretch of 11 bases separates them. From the cysteine through the phenylalanine, the CDR3 covers 15 amino acids. CDR3 DNA only is kept here, 45 bases in frame from base 1.